This note documents a single T cell receptor (beta chain) sequence. In the original workflow: Quantification of nucleated cells was approximated via reference gene primer amplification. Profiled with immunoSEQ multiplex PCR; TCRdb holds only in-frame clones, not every one. The V and J calls and clone size were taken over from that table, and D and trimming were inferred from the DNA. The sample records 50,000 to 65,000 clones, roughly 84% being singletons. These data are taken from a study of blood T cell repertoires in COVID-19. Study background: Italy, Spain and the United States were the sources of the convalescent and acute COVID-19 samples.

Germline lookup yields CDR1 GTSNPN and CDR2 SVGIG (reference sequence). Trimming left V 4 bases short and J 0 bases short, with 9 bases between. The CDR3 extends over 14 amino acids. This receptor was taken from a man aged 35-49 years with active COVID-19. The chain links TRBV30 to TRBJ2-2; maybe TRBD2 (5 bases). Sequencing was carried out using peripheral blood. The chain's CDR3 is CAWTGIANTGELFF. The CDR3 DNA reads as TGTGCCTGGACCGGGATCGCGAACACCGGGGAGCTGTTTTTT.